This TCR beta chain was observed in a study of CD8+ T cells in alopecia areata (dated by TCRdb to 2016 to 2019). Background for the entire study: Treated patients were enrolled in an open-label pilot trial of oral tofacitinib, 5 to 10 mg twice daily, for moderate-to-severe alopecia areata. Patients on tofacitinib were biopsied at baseline and after 4 and 24 weeks of treatment, and several of the patients also had a later scalp biopsy. Tofacitinib was given for 6 to 18 months, followed by 6 months of follow-up off drug to assess delayed response and recurrence. The SALT score, which quantifies the percentage of affected scalp surface area, was used to measure disease severity in treated patients. Clonality in the scalp was compared among normal scalp (n=4), patchy alopecia areata scalp (n=8), and alopecia totalis/universalis scalp (n=8). immunoSEQ multiplex PCR using 35 Vbeta forward primers and 13 Jbeta reverse primers was used to amplify TCRbeta CDR3 regions. Scalp tissue and sorted CD4+ and CD8+ peripheral blood T cells from patchy and totalis/universalis alopecia areata patients and from healthy controls were covered by human TCRbeta sequencing. To study T cell clonal expansion in alopecia areata, the researchers applied high-throughput TCRbeta sequencing to both the C3H/HeJ mouse model and human patients. RNA was extracted with the PAXgene miRNA kit for fixed scalp, the miRNeasy kit for PBMCs, and the RNeasy kit for mouse skin. Findings and caveats that apply to the study as a whole: With tofacitinib, both scalp clonality and the number of expanded CD8+ clones among the top 100 scalp clones went down significantly. Shared TCR sequences between patients were less evident than in mice, which may be partly attributable to HLA diversity in the patient population. Lesional scalp, especially in alopecia totalis/universalis, showed higher clonality and more expanded CD8+ clones than normal scalp, suggesting antigenic drive. During tofacitinib treatment, many expanded lesional clones remained in scalp and blood, and this persistence may partly explain relapse after treatment is stopped. Because the treated cohort was small and had only one nonresponder, larger studies are needed to examine links between baseline CD8+ expansion and response. Unlike mouse skin, which is dominated by gammadelta T cells, normal human skin has resident alphabeta T cells that are also sequenced, and this complicates analysis of the scalp TCR repertoire.

Comments on this clone: No antigen is known for it. No base quality information exists; no much larger clone differs at one position.

A distance of 14 bases separates the germline ends of V and J, which lose 4 bases and 4 bases respectively. CDR1 is given as SEHNR and CDR2 as FQNEAQ, both from the germline V gene (reference sequence). From its cysteine to its phenylalanine, the CDR3 spans 14 amino acids. The kept DNA is CDR3 alone, 42 bases in frame from the first base. The protocol used for the library was the immunoSEQ multiplex PCR assay. RNA was extracted from all samples and reverse transcribed into cDNA, which served as template for TCR sequencing. SuperScript III was used to make first-strand cDNA, primed with a 2:1 mix of oligo-dT and random hexamers. A synthetic immune receptor repertoire was used to gauge amplification bias, and whatever bias remained was removed computationally. Turning to the authors' computational methods: After raw reads were preprocessed to remove errors, the CDR3 was defined following IMGT conventions as running from the conserved cysteine to phenylalanine. Clonality was computed as 1 minus the Shannon entropy, with the entropy normalized by log2 of the number of productive unique TCRs. Whether scalp clones were CD4 or CD8 was inferred by matching scalp TCRbeta sequences against CD4 and CD8 repertoires sorted from blood. In its TCRdb copy, this immuneACCESS table keeps in-frame sequences only and misses some clones. Where compared with another copy, unresolved V genes explain less than half of these, and the others have no known cause. The V and J calls and the clone size are those of that table, but D and trimming were determined from the DNA. The sample table contains 130,000 to 150,000 clones; only one count was recorded for 82% of them. The top ten constitute 20% to 25% of the sample.

The intended sense of this specimen's time point label: more than three weeks on oral tofacitinib. In the paper's terms, the treatment or condition label means: oral pan-JAK inhibitor, 5-10 mg twice daily. Peripheral blood and lesional scalp punch biopsies were obtained from patients with alopecia areata. PBMCs were separated by density centrifugation and stained for CD3, CD4 and CD8, after which CD4+ and CD8+ T cells were sorted on a FACSAria. The TCR sequence derives from a human donor with alopecia areata. This receptor chain uses TRBV7-9 and TRBJ2-7, with the D call perhaps TRBD1 or TRBD2, as 5 bases match in each case. The sample in question was CD8+ T cells sorted from blood, obtained at week 4, from a patient treated with tofacitinib. The sequence in DNA is TGTGCCAGCAGCTCTCCGGGACGGACGTACGAGCAGTACTTC. Translated, this gives CASSSPGRTYEQYF.